This T cell receptor (beta chain) was recovered during a study of CD8+CD57+ T cells in acquired aplastic anemia. Study-wide context: DNA from sorted CD4+ and CD8+ cells averaged approximately 2.9 ug.

This CDR3 contains 16 residues. Germline values: CDR1 SSHAT, CDR2 FNYEAQ (reference sequence). Genomic DNA acted as the template from which TCR beta VDJ combination and CDR3 sequence profiling were carried out. TCRdb reprocessed the reads via MiXCR and lists one record per CDR3 protein. Of approximately 250,000 distinct CDR3 sequences in the sample, 82% are singletons; the top ten hold about 41%. It was patients with CD8+CD57+ cell expansion by flow cytometry who were chosen for sequencing. Patients were therapy-naive when their blood was sampled. This clonotype came up many times. At one of its ends the junction is not consistent with the germline gene, which may arise from a read error.

This rearrangement joins TRBV7-7 to TRBJ2-2; 7 bases agree with TRBD2. The specimen was sorted CD4+, CD8+, or CD8+CD57+ T cells (not recorded which) from PBMCs. This receptor was taken from a human donor with aplastic anemia. This CDR3 is CASSLGAGLNTGELFF. The DNA for the CDR3 is TGTGCTAGCAGCTTAGGAGCGGGGCTGAACACCGGGGAGCTGTTTTTT.